This section outlines one T cell receptor beta chain sequence together with its context. A universal primer binding site was introduced by template switching. The final cDNA contained unique molecular identifiers. TCRdb re-derived calls from the 5' RACE reads in MiXCR, one entry per CDR3 protein. The sample comprises around 340,000 distinct CDR3 sequences, approximately 9.1% of which are singletons, and 8% to 10% rests with the top ten. This specimen belongs to a study of identical twins. Sequencing used naive T cells sorted from blood. This receptor was identified in a woman between 50 and 59 years old in good health.

CDR3 in DNA: TGTGCCACCGAGGACAGGGAAGACACCGGGGAGCTGTTTTTT. It codes for CATEDREDTGELFF. This chain links TRBV12-3 or TRBV12-4 with TRBJ2-2, with 8 bases aligning to TRBD1. Germline trimming cut 10 bases from V and 3 bases from J; bases unmatched to any gene: 7. The CDR3 is 14 amino acids.